The TCR beta chain described here comes from a study of tumor-infiltrating lymphocytes in primary liver carcinoma. Study background: Samples yielded about 3.5 to 7.5 million productive TCRbeta reads, similar across tissue types.

From unsorted bulk tissue weighing roughly 17-32 mg, DNA and RNA were co-extracted. TCR beta cDNA was prepared out of roughly 500 ng total RNA by means of a constant-region primer. Researchers made the TCR beta libraries by running three nested multiplex PCR rounds with slightly modified ARM-PCR. Investigators reported that the first two PCR rounds, at 10 to 11 cycles each, used TRBV1-TRBV30 forward primers with a C-beta reverse primer. MiXCR was run by TCRdb on the multiplex PCR reads, yielding one entry per CDR3 protein. The sample has about 19,000 distinct CDR3 sequences, 60% to 85% seen once. This CDR3 is built from 17 residues. Germline CDR1 SGHNT, CDR2 YENEEA.

The chain employs TRBV11-3 and TRBJ2-1; TRBD1 or TRBD2 may be the D gene (5 bases each). This receptor was identified in a woman in her 30s with primary liver carcinoma and hepatitis B virus infection. The specimen was liver tumor tissue from sampling region 4. Subset of the sample: tumor region T4, right-lateral pole. This CDR3 reads CTNSLDLAGSSYNEQFF. CDR3 coding DNA: TGTACAAACAGCTTAGATCTGGCAGGGAGCTCCTACAATGAGCAGTTCTTC. The full variable domain, its missing parts supplied by reference TRBV11-3 and TRBJ2-1, is EAGVVQSPRYKIIEKKQPVAFWCNPISGHNTLYWYLQNLGQGPELLIRYENEEAVDDSQLPKDRFSAERLKGVDSTLKIQPAELGDSAVYLCTNSLDLAGSSYNEQFFGPGTRLTVL.